The sequence of this T cell receptor beta chain was determined in a study of blood T cells in healthy people across ages. Regarding the study as a whole: A roughly linear age-dependent decrease characterized TCR beta diversity per million T cells.

The donors, all healthy, were Caucasians living in Russia, aged about 6 to 100. V shed 4 bases, J shed 4 bases, and the junction held 9 bases outside the gene matches. The CDR3 is made up of 15 amino acids. CDR1 LGHDT and CDR2 YNNKEL come from the germline V gene (reference sequence). As for this clonotype: Its antigen is not known.

The authors ran a second PCR of roughly 6 to 11 cycles using a sample-barcoded 5' primer and a J-beta primer mix. In TCRdb, the 5' RACE reads were re-called with MiXCR into one record per CDR3 protein. The table has some 1.4 million distinct CDR3 sequences, approximately 38% seen once. Sequenced material: blood. The chain uses TRBV3-1 and TRBJ1-2, with TRBD1 matching over 7 bases. The origin of this receptor is a woman between 18 and 29 years old in good health. CDR3 nucleotides: TGTGCCAGCAGCCCCTGGGACAGCCGAACCTATGGCTACACCTTC. Its translation is CASSPWDSRTYGYTF.